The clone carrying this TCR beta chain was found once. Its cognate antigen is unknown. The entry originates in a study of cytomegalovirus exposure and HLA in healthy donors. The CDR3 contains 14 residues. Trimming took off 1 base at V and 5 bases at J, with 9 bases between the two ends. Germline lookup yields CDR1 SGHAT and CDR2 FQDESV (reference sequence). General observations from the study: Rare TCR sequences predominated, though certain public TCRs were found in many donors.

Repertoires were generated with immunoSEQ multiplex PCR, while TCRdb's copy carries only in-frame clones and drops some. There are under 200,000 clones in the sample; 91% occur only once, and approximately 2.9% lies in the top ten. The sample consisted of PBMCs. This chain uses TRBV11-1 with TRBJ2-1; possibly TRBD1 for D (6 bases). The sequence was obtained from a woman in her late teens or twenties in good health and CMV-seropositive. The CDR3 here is CASSLGRGNNEQFF. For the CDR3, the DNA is TGTGCCAGCAGCTTAGGCAGGGGAAACAATGAGCAGTTCTTC.